What follows is one T cell receptor beta chain and its context. What it binds is unknown. Generated by immunoSEQ multiplex PCR, the TCRdb table keeps only in-frame clones and is missing some. The sample includes roughly 160,000 clones, just over 90% of them seen just once. The data were obtained in a study of T cell responses to AZD1222 COVID-19 vaccine. As for the study in general: Pooling covered second doses at about 4 or about 12 weeks. Study-level points and caveats: Spike-specific TCR depth and breadth grew after two AZD1222 doses. Donors were largely white British and mainly female; clonal diversity was possibly underestimated. Vaccine-related CD4 TCRs covered spike, predominating at 160-218 and 743-854.

The CDR3 is 15 amino acids. In germline, CDR1 is SEHNR, CDR2 FQNEAQ (reference sequence). V dropped 6 bases and J dropped 0; count of bases not matched to a gene: 7. The chain recombines TRBV7-9 with TRBJ2-7; 8 bases are a match to TRBD1. The sample in question was peripheral blood, obtained on day 0 of AZD1222 vaccination. This clonotype was sampled from an adult in good health. The CDR3 sequence: CASSPGQGLSYEQYF. CDR3 in DNA: TGTGCCAGCAGTCCCGGACAGGGTCTCTCCTACGAGCAGTACTTC.